Described below is a single T cell receptor (beta chain) sequence and its context. This specimen belongs to a study of human T cells and chemical hapten exposure. The time point: patch test 1, 2 weeks after DPC sensitization. The treatment is: therapeutic diphenylcyclopropenone sensitization with weekly scalp DPC. TCRdb analysed the RACE reads with MiXCR anew, one entry per CDR3 protein. The profile shows 180,000 or so distinct CDR3 sequences, around 20% of them singletons. This clonotype was obtained from a woman between 45 and 60 years old with alopecia areata. Some clones in this sample may be carry-over from other donors' samples. The sample was whole blood, taken in connection with sensitization to the hapten diphenylcyclopropenone (DPC).

The CDR3 sequence is CASSQEAGGQFF. DNA for the CDR3: TGTGCCAGCAGCCAAGAGGCGGGGGGGCAGTTCTTC. V usage is TRBV3-1 and J usage is TRBJ2-1; 8 nucleotides align to TRBD2. The germline CDR1 and CDR2 sequences are LGHDT and YNNKEL (reference sequence). Germline trimming cut 0 bases from V and 12 bases from J; bases unmatched to any gene: 1. The CDR3 sequence is 12 residues long.